This entry features one TCR beta chain sequence. Its antigen is unidentified. This specimen belongs to a study of shared clonotypes between healthy human individuals. Whole-study results and caveats: Non-shared clonotypes had lower generation probabilities than clonotypes shared by all four sorted-subset donors.

Data came from immunoSEQ multiplex PCR; TCRdb stores just in-frame clones and leaves some out. The table lists millions of clones, approximately 94% of them singletons. Naive CD8 cells comprised CD45RO-negative, CCR7-positively selected cells, excluding terminally differentiated effector memory CD45RA+ cells. This TCR was recovered from a man younger than 35 in good health. Some clones in this sample may be carry-over from other donors' samples. What was sequenced was naive CD8+ T cells from PBMCs.

CDR3 residues: CASSLAGAEEAFF. Written as DNA, the CDR3 is TGCGCCAGCAGCTTGGCAGGGGCGGAAGAAGCTTTCTTT. The chain employs TRBV5-1 and TRBJ1-1; tentative D call: TRBD1 (6 bases). CDR1 and CDR2 (germline): SGHRS, YFSETQ. V was trimmed by 0 bases and J by 8 bases, leaving 11 bases between them. This CDR3 is built from 13 residues.